This T cell receptor (beta chain) appears in the sequencing data of a study of T cell responses to AZD1222 COVID-19 vaccine. Only one count was recorded for this clone. The ends lost 5 bases at V and 3 bases at J; junction bases unmatched: 4. Per germline, CDR1 LNHDA and CDR2 SQIVND (reference sequence). This CDR3 spans 14 amino acids. Repertoires were generated with immunoSEQ multiplex PCR, while TCRdb's copy carries only in-frame clones and drops some. The sample consists of 80,000 to 130,000 clones, 85% to 90% of them appearing once. The chain recombines TRBV19 with TRBJ1-1, with TRBD1 identical over 9 bases. The sequence was obtained from an adult in good health. Source: peripheral blood, taken on day 0 of AZD1222 vaccination. Here the CDR3 reads CASSHRGRDTEAFF. DNA of the CDR3: TGTGCCAGTAGTCACAGGGGGCGGGACACTGAAGCTTTCTTT.